This is a list of T cell receptor beta chains from one sample in a study of T cell responses to AZD1222 COVID-19 vaccine. Measured with immunoSEQ multiplex PCR; TCRdb has only the in-frame clones, and not every one. The data contain about 68,000 clones, about 80% of them singletons. The sequenced sample was peripheral blood, obtained on day 0 of AZD1222 vaccination. The receptors here all came from an adult in good health. The CDR3 runs from the conserved cysteine through the conserved F or W. The D gene is left open where the match is weak. Only part of the rows carry a size: once, few, many, or a class if the clone is expanded.

clone_size d_call cdr3_length j_call v_call cdr3_aa cdr3_nt
- TRBD1 15 TRBJ2-5 TRBV5-5 CASSPTGQPQETQYF TGTGCCAGCAGCCCGACGGGACAGCCCCAAGAGACCCAGTACTTC
- - 17 TRBJ1-3 TRBV3-1/TRBV3-2 CASSQAPGLSSGNTIYF TGTGCCAGCAGCCAGGCCCCGGGACTGAGCTCTGGAAACACCATATATTTT
- TRBD1 16 TRBJ1-5 TRBV5-1 CASSAGQGNGNQPQHF TGCGCCAGCAGCGCAGGACAGGGGAATGGCAATCAGCCCCAGCATTTT
- - 15 TRBJ2-1 TRBV6-5 CASSYAWSSDNEQFF TGTGCCAGCAGTTACGCATGGTCTAGCGACAATGAGCAGTTCTTC
- - 15 TRBJ1-6 TRBV7-9 CASSLDGRSISPLHF TGTGCCAGCAGCTTAGATGGGAGGAGTATTTCACCCCTCCACTTT
- - 17 TRBJ1-5 TRBV2 CASSDNWGRRSNQPQHF TGTGCCAGCAGTGATAATTGGGGCAGGAGGAGCAATCAGCCCCAGCATTTT
- - 12 TRBJ1-3 TRBV7-9 CASSLAGNTIYF TGTGCCAGCAGCTTAGCCGGAAACACCATATATTTT
- - 13 TRBJ2-5 TRBV3-1/TRBV3-2 CASSSPVGLTQYF TGTGCCAGCAGCTCGCCCGTGGGGTTGACCCAGTACTTC
- - 14 TRBJ1-1 TRBV3-1/TRBV3-2 CASSQDLSPTEAFF TGTGCCAGCAGCCAAGATCTGAGTCCCACTGAAGCTTTCTTT
- - 15 TRBJ2-1 TRBV7-3 CASSSSGSVRNEQFF TGTGCCAGCAGCTCATCAGGGTCGGTGAGGAATGAGCAGTTCTTC
few - 15 TRBJ2-7 TRBV5-6 CASSLGTLLNYEQYF TGTGCCAGCAGCTTGGGCACCCTACTTAATTACGAGCAGTACTTC
- TRBD1 14 TRBJ1-2 TRBV29-1 CSATWTGTIYGYTF TGCAGCGCGACATGGACAGGGACCATCTATGGCTACACCTTC
- - 14 TRBJ2-3 TRBV10-3 CAISERRDTDTQYF TGTGCCATCAGTGAGCGGCGGGACACAGATACGCAGTATTTT
- TRBD1 15 TRBJ1-1 TRBV18 CASSPRDRGWAEAFF TGTGCCAGCTCACCCCGGGACAGGGGGTGGGCTGAAGCTTTCTTT
- - 16 TRBJ1-5 TRBV4-1 CASSQDSGYSNQPQHF TGCGCCAGCAGCCAAGATTCGGGGTATAGCAATCAGCCCCAGCATTTT
- TRBD1 16 TRBJ1-2 TRBV3-1/TRBV3-2 CASSPIVGRGFAGYTF TGTGCCAGCAGCCCCATTGTCGGCAGGGGGTTTGCAGGCTACACCTTC
- - 13 TRBJ2-7 TRBV10-2 CASSSGSSYEQYF TGCGCCAGCAGTTCGGGTTCCTCCTACGAGCAGTACTTC